Below are 9 T cell receptor beta chains sequenced from a single sample in a study of shared clonotypes between healthy human individuals. Sequencing was performed with immunoSEQ multiplex PCR; in TCRdb, only in-frame clones are kept and a portion is missing. There are roughly 1,100,000 clones in the sample; around 74% occur only once, and approximately 1.5% lies in the top ten. Sequenced sample: memory CD4+ T cells sorted from blood. The sample's subset: CD45RA-negative fraction. The receptor set was obtained from a man between 18 and 29 years old in good health.

V and J are TRBV28 and TRBJ1-1, with D perhaps TRBD1 (5 bases). Trimming removed 1 base at V and 10 bases at J, with 13 bases between. The CDR3 runs 13 residues. Per germline, CDR1 MDHEN and CDR2 SYDVKM. Written as DNA, the CDR3 is TGTGCCAGCAGTTTATTAGGGGCTGTGGGAGCTTTCTTT. It encodes CASSLLGAVGAFF. Variable domain in full (rest from reference TRBV28 and TRBJ1-1): DVKVTQSSRYLVKRTGEKVFLECVQDMDHENMFWYRQDPGLGLRLIYFSYDVKMKEKGDIPEGYSVSREKKERFSLILESASTNQTSMYLCASSLLGAVGAFFGQGTRLTVV.

The chain is built from TRBV7-8 and TRBJ2-7; 12 nucleotides match TRBD1. After removal of 1 base from V and 4 bases from J, the junction contained 2 bases not matched to a gene. Germline lookup yields CDR1 SGHVS and CDR2 FQNEAQ. This CDR3 comprises 15 residues. CDR3: CASSLGDRGLYEQYF. As DNA, the CDR3 is TGTGCCAGCAGCTTAGGGGACAGGGGGCTTTACGAGCAGTACTTC.

V and J are TRBV5-8 and TRBJ1-4; a weak D match, TRBD1 (5 bases). The germline gives CDR1 SGHTS, CDR2 YDEGEE. The CDR3 contains 14 residues. Trimming removed 3 bases at V and 6 bases at J, with 12 bases between. CDR3 bases: TGTGCCAGCAGCTCCGGGGGGAGCTATGAAAAACTGTTTTTT. Protein: CASSSGGSYEKLFF. The full variable domain, completed using reference TRBV5-8 and TRBJ1-4, is EAGVTQSPTHLIKTRGQQATLRCSPISGHTSVYWYQQALGLGLQFLLWYDEGEERNRGNFPPRFSGRQFPNYSSELNVNALELEDSALYLCASSSGGSYEKLFFGSGTQLSVL.

The rearrangement uses TRBV5-1 and TRBJ2-2, with 7 positions matching TRBD2. The V gene end was trimmed by 7 bases and the J gene end by 0 bases; junction bases not matched to a gene: 3. In germline, CDR1 is SGHRS, CDR2 YFSETQ. The CDR3 contains 14 residues. The CDR3: CASLGGANTGELFF. As DNA, the CDR3 is TGCGCCAGCCTTGGGGGGGCGAACACCGGGGAGCTGTTTTTT.

This chain links TRBV6-5 with TRBJ2-7; the D is unclear. CDR3 length: 15 residues. The germline gives CDR1 MNHEY, CDR2 SVGAGI. Trimming cost V 2 bases and J 3 bases, with 14 bases left between them. The DNA for the CDR3 is TGTGCCAGCAGTTACCTCAAACTGGCTGGCTACGAGCAGTACTTC. It yields the protein CASSYLKLAGYEQYF.

The V gene is TRBV19, the J gene TRBJ2-1; TRBD1 is a possible D gene (6 bases). The germline gives CDR1 LNHDA, CDR2 SQIVND (reference sequence). Trimming left V 6 bases short and J 10 bases short, with 25 bases between. The CDR3 totals 16 residues. The CDR3 sequence: CASSLFRDNPPVEQFF. The CDR3 coding sequence is TGTGCCAGTAGCTTATTCCGGGACAACCCGCCCGTGGAGCAGTTCTTC.

The V gene is TRBV6-1, the J gene TRBJ1-1, with D maybe TRBD1 (5 bases). The CDR3 extends over 15 amino acids. Looked up from germline, CDR1 is MNHNS and CDR2 is SASEGT. Between the trimmed V and J ends, which lost 0 bases and 4 bases, there was a span of 12 bases. CDR3 nucleotides: TGTGCCAGCAGTGAAGCCGTCGGGACTATCACTGAAGCTTTCTTT. Translating gives CASSEAVGTITEAFF.

The chain combines TRBV11-2 with TRBJ2-7; TRBD2 might be the D (5 bases). The CDR3 loop spans 15 amino acids. Germline loops: CDR1 SGHAT, CDR2 FQNNGV. Trimming took 6 bases from V and 1 from J, leaving 16 bases between them. CDR3 in DNA: TGTGCCAGCAGGGCCCCTGAGGGAGCGTCCTACGAGCAGTACTTC. It encodes CASRAPEGASYEQYF.

In the case of this clone: Different DNA sequences within this sample yield the same CDR3. The chain combines TRBV7-2 with TRBJ2-5; unclear D gene. Trimming removed 6 bases at V and 0 bases at J, with 8 bases between. This CDR3 comprises 13 residues. The germline V gene has CDR1 SGHTA and CDR2 FQGNSA. The CDR3 sequence is CASSPGNQETQYF. The CDR3 nucleotides read TGTGCCAGCAGTCCGGGTAACCAAGAGACCCAGTACTTC.